The next 12 T cell receptor beta chains were all read from a single sample in a study of blood T cell repertoires in COVID-19. Some clones are missing from TCRdb's copy, which holds only in-frame ones; the method was immunoSEQ multiplex PCR. The table records approximately 75,000 clones, roughly 84% of them present only once. Material: peripheral blood. Receptor source: a man aged 25-45 years with COVID-19, enrolled during active disease.

The chain uses TRBV3-1 (or the pseudogene TRBV3-2) and TRBJ2-5, with a possible D match to TRBD2 (5 bases). The CDR3 consists of 16 residues. Between the trimmed V and J ends, which lost 1 base and 4 bases, there was a span of 16 bases. Germline V gene data show CDR1 as LGHDT and CDR2 as YNNKEL (reference sequence). Here the CDR3 DNA reads TGTGCCAGCAGCCAAGTATCGGCCCCAGAGGGAGAGACCCAGTACTTC. Protein sequence: CASSQVSAPEGETQYF.

DNA for the CDR3: TGCAGCCCCTATTTGACAGGGGAGAGCTATGGCTACACCTTC. This gives the protein CSPYLTGESYGYTF. V is TRBV29-1 and J is TRBJ1-2, with 8 bases identical to TRBD1. J was trimmed by 4 bases and V by 8 bases; bases with no gene match: 12. This CDR3 is 14 amino acids long. The germline V gene encodes CDR1 SQVTM and CDR2 ANQGSEA.

The V and J genes are TRBV9 and TRBJ1-5; the match to TRBD1 covers 7 bases. CDR3 length: 16 amino acids. Germline values: CDR1 SGDLS, CDR2 YYNGEE. The trim removed 4 bases at V and 0 bases at J, leaving 7 bases unmatched. The CDR3 here is CASSPGGSYSNQPQHF. The CDR3 DNA reads as TGTGCCAGCAGCCCAGGGGGTTCTTATAGCAATCAGCCCCAGCATTTT.

The chain joins TRBV9 to TRBJ2-5; D call uncertain. This CDR3 is built from 13 residues. Germline V gene data show CDR1 as SGDLS and CDR2 as YYNGEE. V was pared by 0 bases and J by 5 bases, with 8 bases between. The CDR3 nucleotides read TGTGCCAGCAGCGTAGGGAGTGGCGAGACCCAGTACTTC. Its translation: CASSVGSGETQYF. The complete variable domain, with remaining parts taken from reference TRBV9 and TRBJ2-5, reads DSGVTQTPKHLITATGQRVTLRCSPRSGDLSVYWYQQSLDQGLQFLIQYYNGEERAKGNILERFSAQQFPDLHSELNLSSLELGDSALYFCASSVGSGETQYFGPGTRLLVL.

The chain recombines TRBV14 with TRBJ2-7; 9 nucleotides match TRBD1. Germline V gene data show CDR1 as SGHDN and CDR2 as FVKESK. V shed 4 bases, J shed 3 bases, and the junction held 7 bases outside the gene matches. The CDR3 has 15 amino acids. CDR3 protein: CASSPPGTGIYEQYF. DNA of the CDR3: TGTGCCAGCAGCCCCCCCGGGACAGGGATCTACGAGCAGTACTTC.

The chain recombines TRBV19 with TRBJ1-5, with D possibly TRBD1 on 6 matching bases. The V end was cut by 5 bases, the J end by 0 bases, with 17 bases between. Per the germline V gene, CDR1 is LNHDA and CDR2 is SQIVND (reference sequence). The CDR3 is made up of 17 amino acids. The CDR3 loop reads CASSLGVDRLSNQPQHF. The CDR3, as DNA: TGTGCCAGTAGTCTCGGGGTGGACAGACTTAGCAATCAGCCCCAGCATTTT. The full variable domain, its missing parts supplied by reference TRBV19 and TRBJ1-5, is DGGITQSPKYLFRKEGQNVTLSCEQNLNHDAMYWYRQDPGQGLRLIYYSQIVNDFQKGDIAEGYSVSREKKESFPLTVTSAQKNPTAFYLCASSLGVDRLSNQPQHFGDGTRLSIL.

CDR3 region: CASTFRRAGGLDTQYF. Here the CDR3 DNA reads TGTGCCAGCACGTTTCGAAGGGCGGGAGGCCTAGATACGCAGTATTTT. The chain couples TRBV28 to TRBJ2-3; TRBD2 aligns across 8 bases. Losses at the gene ends were 7 bases for V and 5 bases for J; bases not matched to a gene: 14. There are 16 residues in the CDR3. Germline-derived CDR1 and CDR2 are MDHEN and SYDVKM.

The V gene is TRBV7-2, the J gene TRBJ2-3; D gene unclear. V was clipped by 8 bases and J by 2 bases, with 14 bases between them. Germline assignment: CDR1 SGHTA and CDR2 FQGNSA. The CDR3 length is 14 residues. In nucleotides, the CDR3 is TGTGCCAGCTCAGGTTGGCCCTTCACAGATACGCAGTATTTT. It encodes CASSGWPFTDTQYF.

The chain carries TRBV11-3 and TRBJ1-3; D gene uncertain. Germline CDR1 reads SGHNT; CDR2 reads YENEEA. Trimming removed 3 bases from V and 1 base from J, with 4 bases in between. The CDR3 has 13 amino acids. The CDR3 here is CASSLESGNTIYF. Here the CDR3 DNA reads TGTGCCAGCAGCTTGGAGTCTGGAAACACCATATATTTT.

This chain links TRBV18 with TRBJ2-1; the match to TRBD1 covers 7 bases. The germline V gene encodes CDR1 KGHSH and CDR2 LQKENI. After removal of 3 bases from V and 7 bases from J, the junction contained 6 bases not matched to a gene. The CDR3 has 14 residues. The chain's CDR3 is CASSPRLQGNEQFF. CDR3 coding DNA: TGTGCCAGCTCACCGCGATTACAGGGGAATGAGCAGTTCTTC.

The chain uses TRBV4-2 and TRBJ2-3, with TRBD2 matching over 9 bases. This CDR3 contains 19 residues. CDR1 LGHNA and CDR2 YNFKEQ come from the germline V gene. V was pared by 0 bases and J by 2 bases, with 12 bases of the junction left unmatched. This chain's CDR3 is CASSQEPLAGAAVTDTQYF. CDR3 coding DNA: TGTGCCAGCAGCCAAGAGCCCTTAGCGGGAGCCGCCGTCACAGATACGCAGTATTTT.

The V call is TRBV10-3, the J call TRBJ2-3, with D possibly being TRBD2 (6 bases). The V gene's germline CDR1 is ENHRY and CDR2 SYGVKD. With 6 bases removed from V and 3 bases from J, the gap between germline ends came to 16 bases. This CDR3 contains 15 residues. CDR3 region: CAIRKRERLTDTQYF. CDR3 nucleotides: TGTGCCATCAGGAAACGGGAGAGGTTGACAGATACGCAGTATTTT.